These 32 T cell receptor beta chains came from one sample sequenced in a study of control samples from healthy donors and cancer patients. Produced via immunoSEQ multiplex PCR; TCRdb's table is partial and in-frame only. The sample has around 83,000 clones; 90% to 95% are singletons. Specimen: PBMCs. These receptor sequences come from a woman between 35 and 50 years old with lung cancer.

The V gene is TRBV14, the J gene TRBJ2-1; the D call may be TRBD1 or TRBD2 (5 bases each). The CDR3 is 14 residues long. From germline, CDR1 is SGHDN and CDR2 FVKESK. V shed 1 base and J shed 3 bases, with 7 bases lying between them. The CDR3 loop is CASSQGGFYNEQFF. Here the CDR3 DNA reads TGTGCCAGCAGCCAAGGGGGGTTCTACAATGAGCAGTTCTTC.

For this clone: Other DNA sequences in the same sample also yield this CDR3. The CDR3, as DNA: TGCGCCAGCAGCTCCGGGACAGGGTCCTACGAGCAGTACTTC. This sequence encodes CASSSGTGSYEQYF. V usage is TRBV5-1 and J usage is TRBJ2-7; 9 bases line up with TRBD1. CDR3 length: 14 amino acids. V shed 3 bases and J 1 base; nucleotides not matched to a gene: 2. Germline V lookup: CDR1 SGHRS, CDR2 YFSETQ.

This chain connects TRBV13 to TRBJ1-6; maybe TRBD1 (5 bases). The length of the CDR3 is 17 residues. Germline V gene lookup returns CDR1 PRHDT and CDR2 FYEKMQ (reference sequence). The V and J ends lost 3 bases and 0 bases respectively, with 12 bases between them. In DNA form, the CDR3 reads TGTGCCAGCAGCTTCCAGGGCCTGGGCTCCTATAATTCACCCCTCCACTTT. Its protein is CASSFQGLGSYNSPLHF.

The CDR3 DNA reads TGTGCCAGTAGTCTTCAACCCAGGCAGGGGCTTGGAAACACCATATATTTT. It specifies CASSLQPRQGLGNTIYF. V is TRBV19 and J is TRBJ1-3, with D perhaps matching TRBD1 (6 bases). Trimming took off 5 bases at V and 3 bases at J, with 20 bases between the two ends. The CDR3 loop spans 17 amino acids. Germline V gene data show CDR1 as LNHDA and CDR2 as SQIVND (reference sequence).

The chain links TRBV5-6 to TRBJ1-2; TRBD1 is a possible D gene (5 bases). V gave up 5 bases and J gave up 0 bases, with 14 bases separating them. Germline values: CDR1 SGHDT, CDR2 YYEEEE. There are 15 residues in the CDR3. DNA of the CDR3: TGTGCCAGCAGACCCGGGACGTATCCTAACTATGGCTACACCTTC. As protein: CASRPGTYPNYGYTF.

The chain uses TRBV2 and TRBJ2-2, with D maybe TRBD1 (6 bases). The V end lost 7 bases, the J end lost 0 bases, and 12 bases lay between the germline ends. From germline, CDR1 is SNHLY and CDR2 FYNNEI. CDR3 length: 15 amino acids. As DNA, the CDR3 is TGTGCCAGCAATAAGAGGACAGCGAACACCGGGGAGCTGTTTTTT. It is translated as CASNKRTANTGELFF. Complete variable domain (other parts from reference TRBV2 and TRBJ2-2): EPEVTQTPSHQVTQMGQEVILRCVPISNHLYFYWYRQILGQKVEFLVSFYNNEISEKSEIFDDQFSVERPDGSNFTLKIRSTKLEDSAMYFCASNKRTANTGELFFGEGSRLTVL.

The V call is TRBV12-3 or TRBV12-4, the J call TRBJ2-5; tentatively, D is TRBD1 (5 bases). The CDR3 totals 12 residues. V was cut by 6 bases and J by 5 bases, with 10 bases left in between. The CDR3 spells CASRRPGETQYF. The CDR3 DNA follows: TGTGCCAGCAGGCGACCAGGGGAGACCCAGTACTTC.

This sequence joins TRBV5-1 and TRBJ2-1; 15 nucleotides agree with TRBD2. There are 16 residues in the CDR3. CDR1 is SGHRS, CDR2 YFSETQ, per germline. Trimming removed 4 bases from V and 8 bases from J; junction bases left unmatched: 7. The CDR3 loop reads CASSPSGLAGGDEQFF. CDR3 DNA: TGCGCCAGCAGCCCGTCGGGACTAGCGGGGGGTGATGAGCAGTTCTTC.

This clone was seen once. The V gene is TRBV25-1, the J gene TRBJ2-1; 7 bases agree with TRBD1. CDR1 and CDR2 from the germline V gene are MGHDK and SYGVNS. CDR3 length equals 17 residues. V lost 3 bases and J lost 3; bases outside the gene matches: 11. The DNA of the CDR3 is TGTGCCAGCAGTGATTCTGCGGACAGGTCCAACTACAATGAGCAGTTCTTC. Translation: CASSDSADRSNYNEQFF.

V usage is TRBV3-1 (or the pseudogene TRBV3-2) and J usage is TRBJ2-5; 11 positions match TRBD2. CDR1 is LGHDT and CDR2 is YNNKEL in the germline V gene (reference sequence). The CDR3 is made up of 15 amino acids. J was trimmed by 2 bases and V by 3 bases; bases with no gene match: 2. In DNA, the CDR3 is TGTGCCAGCAGCCAGGCTAGCGGGGGGCAAGAGACCCAGTACTTC. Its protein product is CASSQASGGQETQYF.

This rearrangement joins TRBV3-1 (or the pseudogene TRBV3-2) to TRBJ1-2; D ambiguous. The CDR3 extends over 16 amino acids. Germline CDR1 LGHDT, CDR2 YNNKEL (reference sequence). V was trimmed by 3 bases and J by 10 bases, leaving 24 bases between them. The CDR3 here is CASSQDSVGAPRDYTF. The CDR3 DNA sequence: TGTGCCAGCAGCCAGGATTCCGTGGGAGCCCCTAGAGACTACACCTTC.

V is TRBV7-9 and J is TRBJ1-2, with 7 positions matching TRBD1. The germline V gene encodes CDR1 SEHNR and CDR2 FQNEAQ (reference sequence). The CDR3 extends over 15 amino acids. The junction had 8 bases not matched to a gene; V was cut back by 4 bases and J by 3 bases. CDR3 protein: CASSSSIQGYYGYTF. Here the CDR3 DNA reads TGTGCCAGCAGCTCCTCAATACAGGGGTACTATGGCTACACCTTC.

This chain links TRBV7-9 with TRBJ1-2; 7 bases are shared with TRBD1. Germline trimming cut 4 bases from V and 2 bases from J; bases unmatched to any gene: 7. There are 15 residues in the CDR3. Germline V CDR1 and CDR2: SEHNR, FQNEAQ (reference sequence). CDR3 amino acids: CASSSTGTVNYGYTF. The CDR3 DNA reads TGTGCCAGCAGCTCTACCGGGACAGTCAACTATGGCTACACCTTC.

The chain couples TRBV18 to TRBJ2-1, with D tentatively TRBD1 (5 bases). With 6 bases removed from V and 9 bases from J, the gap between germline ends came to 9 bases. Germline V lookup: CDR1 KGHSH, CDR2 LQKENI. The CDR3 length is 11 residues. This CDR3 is CASSQGPEQFF. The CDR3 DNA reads TGTGCCAGCTCCCAGGGCCCTGAGCAGTTCTTC.

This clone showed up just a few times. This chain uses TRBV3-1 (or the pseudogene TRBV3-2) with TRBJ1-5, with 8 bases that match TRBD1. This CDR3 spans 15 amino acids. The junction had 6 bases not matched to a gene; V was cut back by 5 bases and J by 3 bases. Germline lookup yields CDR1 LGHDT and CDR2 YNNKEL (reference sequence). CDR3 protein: CASSGRTGNNQPQHF. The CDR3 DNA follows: TGTGCCAGCAGCGGGAGGACAGGGAACAATCAGCCCCAGCATTTT.

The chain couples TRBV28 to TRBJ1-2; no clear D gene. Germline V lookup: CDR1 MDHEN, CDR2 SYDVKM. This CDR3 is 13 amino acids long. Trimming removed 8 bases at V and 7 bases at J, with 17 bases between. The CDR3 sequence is CASGPVVGGGYTF. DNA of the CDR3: TGTGCCAGCGGCCCGGTAGTGGGTGGTGGCTACACCTTC.

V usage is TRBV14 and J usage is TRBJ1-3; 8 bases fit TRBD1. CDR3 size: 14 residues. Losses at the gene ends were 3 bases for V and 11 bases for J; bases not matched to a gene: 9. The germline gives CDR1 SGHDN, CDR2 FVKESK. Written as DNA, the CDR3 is TGTGCCAGCAGCCAGGCGGCAGGGGGCCCCGCCATATATTTT. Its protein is CASSQAAGGPAIYF.

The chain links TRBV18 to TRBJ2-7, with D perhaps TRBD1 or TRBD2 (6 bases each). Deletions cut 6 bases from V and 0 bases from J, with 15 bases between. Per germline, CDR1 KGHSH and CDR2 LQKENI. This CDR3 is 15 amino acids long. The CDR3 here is CASSEGGALSYEQYF. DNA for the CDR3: TGTGCCAGCTCGGAGGGGGGTGCCCTCTCCTACGAGCAGTACTTC. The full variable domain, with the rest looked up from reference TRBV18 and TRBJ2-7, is NAGVMQNPRHLVRRRGQEARLRCSPMKGHSHVYWYRQLPEEGLKFMVYLQKENIIDESGMPKERFSAEFPKEGPSILRIQQVVRGDSAAYFCASSEGGALSYEQYFGPGTRLTVT.

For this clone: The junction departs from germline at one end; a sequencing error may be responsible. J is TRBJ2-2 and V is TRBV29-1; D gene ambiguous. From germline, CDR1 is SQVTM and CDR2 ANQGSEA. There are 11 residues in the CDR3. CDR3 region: CSAELTGELFF. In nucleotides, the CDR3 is TGCAGCGCTGAACTCACCGGGGAGCTGTTTTTT.

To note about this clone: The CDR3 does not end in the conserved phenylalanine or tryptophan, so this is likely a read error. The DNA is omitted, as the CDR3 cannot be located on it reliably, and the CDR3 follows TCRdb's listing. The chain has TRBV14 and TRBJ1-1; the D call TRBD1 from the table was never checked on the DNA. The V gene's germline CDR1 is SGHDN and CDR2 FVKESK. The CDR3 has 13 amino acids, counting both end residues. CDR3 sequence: CASSQSGTGFVLA.

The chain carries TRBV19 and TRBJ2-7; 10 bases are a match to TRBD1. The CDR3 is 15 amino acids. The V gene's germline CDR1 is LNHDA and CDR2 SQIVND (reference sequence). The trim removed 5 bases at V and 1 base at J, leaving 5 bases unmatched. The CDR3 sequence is CASSSPGQGSYEQYF. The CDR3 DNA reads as TGTGCCAGTAGTTCCCCGGGACAGGGGTCCTACGAGCAGTACTTC.

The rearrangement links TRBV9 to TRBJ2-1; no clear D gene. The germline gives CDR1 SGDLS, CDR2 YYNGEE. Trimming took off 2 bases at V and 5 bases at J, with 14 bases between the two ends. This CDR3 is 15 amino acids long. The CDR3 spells CASSVGRNYNNEQFF. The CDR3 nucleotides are TGTGCCAGCAGCGTCGGCAGAAACTACAACAATGAGCAGTTCTTC.

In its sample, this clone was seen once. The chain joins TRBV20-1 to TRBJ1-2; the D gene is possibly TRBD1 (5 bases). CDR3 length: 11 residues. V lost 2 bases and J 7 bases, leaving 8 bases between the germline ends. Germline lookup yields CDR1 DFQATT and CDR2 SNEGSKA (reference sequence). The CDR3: CSARKGTGYTF. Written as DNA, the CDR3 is TGCAGTGCTAGAAAGGGGACTGGCTACACCTTC.

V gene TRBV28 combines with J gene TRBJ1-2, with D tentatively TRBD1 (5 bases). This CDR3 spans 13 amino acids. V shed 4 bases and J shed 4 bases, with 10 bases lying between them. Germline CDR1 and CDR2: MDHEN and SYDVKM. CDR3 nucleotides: TGTGCCAGCAGTTCGGGGCAGTTCTATGGCTACACCTTC. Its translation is CASSSGQFYGYTF.

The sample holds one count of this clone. CDR3 DNA sequence: TGTGCCAGCAGGGATTGGACCGACATCGTTTTAAAGCAGTTCTTC. Encoded protein: CASRDWTDIVLKQFF. The genes are TRBV2 and TRBJ2-1; no firm D call. V dropped 6 bases and J dropped 11 bases, with 23 bases sitting between them. Per germline, CDR1 SNHLY and CDR2 FYNNEI. The CDR3 consists of 15 residues.

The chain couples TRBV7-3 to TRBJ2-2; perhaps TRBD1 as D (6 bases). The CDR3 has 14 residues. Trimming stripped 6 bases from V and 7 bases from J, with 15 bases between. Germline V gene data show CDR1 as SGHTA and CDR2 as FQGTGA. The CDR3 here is CASRIGQIGGELFF. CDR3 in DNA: TGTGCCAGCAGGATCGGACAGATCGGCGGGGAGCTGTTTTTT.

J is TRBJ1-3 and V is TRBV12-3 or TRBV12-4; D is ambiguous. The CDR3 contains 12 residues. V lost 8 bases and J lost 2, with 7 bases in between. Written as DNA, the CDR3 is TGTGCCAGCGGGGATACTGGAAACACCATATATTTT. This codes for CASGDTGNTIYF.

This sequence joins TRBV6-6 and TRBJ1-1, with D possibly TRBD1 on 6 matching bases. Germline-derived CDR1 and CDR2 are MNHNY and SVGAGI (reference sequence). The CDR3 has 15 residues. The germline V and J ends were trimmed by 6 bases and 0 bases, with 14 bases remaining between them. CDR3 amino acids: CASSGRQVVNTEAFF. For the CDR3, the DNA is TGTGCCAGCAGCGGGCGACAGGTCGTGAACACTGAAGCTTTCTTT.

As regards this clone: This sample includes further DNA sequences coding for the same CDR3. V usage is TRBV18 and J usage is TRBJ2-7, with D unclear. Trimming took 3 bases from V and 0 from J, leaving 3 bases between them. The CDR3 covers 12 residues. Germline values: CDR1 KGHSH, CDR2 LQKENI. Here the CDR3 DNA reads TGTGCCAGCTCACCGGCCTCCTACGAGCAGTACTTC. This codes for CASSPASYEQYF.

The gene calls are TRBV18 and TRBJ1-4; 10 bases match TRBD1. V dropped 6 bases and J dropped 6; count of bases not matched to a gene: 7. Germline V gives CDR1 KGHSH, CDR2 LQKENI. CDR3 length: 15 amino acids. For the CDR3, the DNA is TGTGCCAGCTCTTTATCAGGGACAGGGGATGAAAAACTGTTTTTT. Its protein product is CASSLSGTGDEKLFF. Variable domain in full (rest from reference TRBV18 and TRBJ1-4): NAGVMQNPRHLVRRRGQEARLRCSPMKGHSHVYWYRQLPEEGLKFMVYLQKENIIDESGMPKERFSAEFPKEGPSILRIQQVVRGDSAAYFCASSLSGTGDEKLFFGSGTQLSVL.

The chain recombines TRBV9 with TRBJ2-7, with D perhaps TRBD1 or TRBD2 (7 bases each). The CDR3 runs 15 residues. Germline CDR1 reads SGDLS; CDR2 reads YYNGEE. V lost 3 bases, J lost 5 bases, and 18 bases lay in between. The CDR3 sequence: CASSARGDSVNEQYF. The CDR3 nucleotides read TGTGCCAGCAGCGCCCGGGGGGACAGCGTTAACGAGCAGTACTTC.

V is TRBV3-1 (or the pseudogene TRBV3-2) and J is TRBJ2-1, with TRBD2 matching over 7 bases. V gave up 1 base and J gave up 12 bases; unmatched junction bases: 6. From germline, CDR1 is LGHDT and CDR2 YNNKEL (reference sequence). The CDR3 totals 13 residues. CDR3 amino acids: CASSQGGGIGQFF. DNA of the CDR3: TGTGCCAGCAGCCAAGGGGGGGGAATTGGGCAGTTCTTC.